One and the same sample provided the 27 T cell receptor beta chains below, sequenced in a study of T cell responses to AZD1222 COVID-19 vaccine. Only in-frame clones appear in the TCRdb table, and some are missing; sequencing was by immunoSEQ multiplex PCR. The data hold tens of thousands of clones, with around 90% observed a single time. The material was peripheral blood, obtained on day 0 of MenACWY control vaccination. The origin of the receptors is an adult in good health.

The chain recombines TRBV3-1 (or the pseudogene TRBV3-2) with TRBJ1-5, with D tentatively TRBD1 (5 bases). Germline V lookup: CDR1 LGHDT, CDR2 YNNKEL (reference sequence). The CDR3 spans 14 residues. V was pared by 1 base and J by 6 bases, with 10 bases between. The CDR3 DNA reads TGTGCCAGCAGCCAAGGGCTGACAGTTCAGCCCCAGCATTTT. Translation gives CASSQGLTVQPQHF.

The chain employs TRBV29-1 and TRBJ1-1, with D hard to call. Per germline, CDR1 SQVTM and CDR2 ANQGSEA. V lost 4 bases and J lost 0, with 9 bases in between. This CDR3 has 13 residues. The CDR3, as DNA: TGCAGCGTTGCCGGCGTATTGAACACTGAAGCTTTCTTT. Amino acids: CSVAGVLNTEAFF.

The chain employs TRBV29-1 and TRBJ1-5; D is unresolved. The V end lost 5 bases, the J end lost 4 bases, and 9 bases lay between the germline ends. CDR1 SQVTM and CDR2 ANQGSEA come from the germline V gene. This CDR3 has 12 residues. The CDR3, as DNA: TGCAGCGTTCTTGACGGAAATCAGCCCCAGCATTTT. Protein sequence: CSVLDGNQPQHF.

The chain has TRBV5-4 and TRBJ2-2; unclear D gene. From germline, CDR1 is SGHNT and CDR2 YYREEE (reference sequence). V was trimmed by 0 bases and J by 1 base, leaving 4 bases between them. CDR3 length: 14 amino acids. The DNA of the CDR3 is TGTGCCAGCAGCTTGGCAAAGAACACCGGGGAGCTGTTTTTT. Translated: CASSLAKNTGELFF.

Turning to this clone: This same CDR3 is encoded by further DNA sequences in the sample. V gene TRBV14 combines with J gene TRBJ1-1; D gene uncertain. Germline CDR1 reads SGHDN; CDR2 reads FVKESK. V was trimmed by 2 bases and J by 3 bases, leaving 4 bases between them. The CDR3 spans 12 residues. CDR3 sequence: CASSQSYTEAFF. CDR3 sequence (DNA): TGTGCCAGCAGCCAAAGTTACACTGAAGCTTTCTTT.

The chain recombines TRBV6-1 with TRBJ1-2; D unclear. V was cut by 0 bases and J by 9 bases, with 14 bases left in between. CDR1 MNHNS and CDR2 SASEGT come from the germline V gene. The CDR3 length is 14 residues. The CDR3 coding sequence is TGTGCCAGCAGTGAAGCGCCAGGACCCCTGAGCTACACCTTC. This sequence encodes CASSEAPGPLSYTF.

This clone showed up just once. The CDR3 coding sequence is TGCGCCAGCAGCCCCTCAGCGGAGACTAGCACAGATACGCAGTATTTT. Its protein product is CASSPSAETSTDTQYF. V usage is TRBV4-1 and J usage is TRBJ2-3, with D possibly matching TRBD2 (5 bases). The CDR3 extends over 16 amino acids. Trimming left V 4 bases short and J 0 bases short, with 14 bases between. Germline V gives CDR1 MGHRA, CDR2 YSYEKL.

The table lists this clone with a few counts. The V gene is TRBV27, the J gene TRBJ1-2; 12 nucleotides match TRBD1. The germline V gene has CDR1 MNHEY and CDR2 SMNVEV (reference sequence). Trimming took 3 bases from V and 5 from J; bases not matched to a gene: 10. The CDR3 has 17 amino acids. CDR3 region: CASSFRGQGARFYGYTF. The CDR3 bases are TGTGCCAGCAGTTTTAGGGGACAGGGGGCTCGCTTTTATGGCTACACCTTC.

The chain joins TRBV28 to TRBJ1-2, with D unresolved. Looked up from germline, CDR1 is MDHEN and CDR2 is SYDVKM. Trimming cost V 6 bases and J 10 bases, with 18 bases left between them. The CDR3 totals 13 residues. The CDR3 DNA reads as TGTGCCAGCAGGTCACCGGGAGTCCCCCCCTACACCTTC. The encoded protein is CASRSPGVPPYTF.

This chain connects TRBV5-1 to TRBJ1-2, with D perhaps TRBD1 (5 bases). V lost 4 bases and J 0 bases, leaving 16 bases between the germline ends. This CDR3 region has 16 residues. In germline, CDR1 is SGHRS, CDR2 YFSETQ. The CDR3 nucleotides read TGCGCCAGCAGCCCCTCGGGGACGGTTACTAACTATGGCTACACCTTC. This codes for CASSPSGTVTNYGYTF.

This chain connects TRBV18 to TRBJ2-5; the match to TRBD2 covers 10 bases. Unmatched junction bases numbered 9, after V lost 3 bases and J lost 2 bases. Germline V CDR1 and CDR2: KGHSH, LQKENI. This CDR3 is 17 amino acids long. CDR3 loop: CASSPGRTAGGQETQYF. CDR3 nucleotide sequence: TGTGCCAGCTCACCCGGAAGGACAGCGGGGGGGCAAGAGACCCAGTACTTC. Based on the CDR3 plus reference TRBV18 and TRBJ2-5, the full variable domain is NAGVMQNPRHLVRRRGQEARLRCSPMKGHSHVYWYRQLPEEGLKFMVYLQKENIIDESGMPKERFSAEFPKEGPSILRIQQVVRGDSAAYFCASSPGRTAGGQETQYFGPGTRLLVL.

The chain employs TRBV7-2 and TRBJ2-7, with unresolved D. Germline CDR1 SGHTA, CDR2 FQGNSA. Trimming left V 2 bases short and J 2 bases short, with 4 bases between. The length of the CDR3 is 12 residues. CDR3 nucleotides: TGTGCCAGCAGCTTAAAACCCTACGAGCAGTACTTC. This gives the protein CASSLKPYEQYF.

The chain uses TRBV7-9 and TRBJ2-1, with 9 bases fitting TRBD2. The V gene end was trimmed by 5 bases and the J gene end by 2 bases; junction bases not matched to a gene: 7. The CDR3 extends over 16 amino acids. The germline CDR1 and CDR2 sequences are SEHNR and FQNEAQ (reference sequence). The DNA of the CDR3 is TGTGCCAGCAGCCCAAGACTAGCGGACACCTACAATGAGCAGTTCTTC. Protein: CASSPRLADTYNEQFF.

V and J are TRBV6-5 and TRBJ2-5; TRBD2 aligns across 13 bases. There are 16 residues in the CDR3. V lost 2 bases, J lost 2 bases, and 2 bases stayed unmatched. In germline, CDR1 is MNHEY, CDR2 SVGAGI. The CDR3 sequence is CASSYPTSGGQETQYF. CDR3 in DNA: TGTGCCAGCAGTTACCCGACTAGCGGGGGGCAAGAGACCCAGTACTTC.

The J gene is TRBJ1-6, the V gene TRBV3-1 (or the pseudogene TRBV3-2), with D maybe TRBD1 (5 bases). V gave up 4 bases and J gave up 4 bases, with 11 bases separating them. Germline V gene data show CDR1 as LGHDT and CDR2 as YNNKEL (reference sequence). This CDR3 is built from 15 residues. The CDR3 loop is CASSPGPHYNSPLHF. For the CDR3, the DNA is TGTGCCAGCAGCCCAGGGCCCCATTATAATTCACCCCTCCACTTT.

The chain employs TRBV18 and TRBJ2-2; 7 bases map to TRBD1. The J segment lost 4 bases and the V segment lost 0 bases, leaving 2 bases of the junction unmatched. Germline V gives CDR1 KGHSH, CDR2 LQKENI. This CDR3 is 15 amino acids long. The CDR3 bases are TGTGCCAGCTCACCACCGGCAGGGGGCACCGGGGAGCTGTTTTTT. Translating it yields CASSPPAGGTGELFF.

The chain uses TRBV5-1 and TRBJ1-2; D is unresolved. Trimming stripped 5 bases from V and 4 bases from J, with 18 bases between. The CDR3 has 15 amino acids. Looked up from germline, CDR1 is SGHRS and CDR2 is YFSETQ. DNA of the CDR3: TGCGCCAGCAGTCCGCGGTTGGGAGAAGGCTATGGCTACACCTTC. This gives the protein CASSPRLGEGYGYTF.

J is TRBJ1-4 and V is TRBV6-1; D is ambiguous. CDR3 size: 16 residues. Trimming cost V 1 base and J 1 base, with 10 bases left between them. Germline V gene data show CDR1 as MNHNS and CDR2 as SASEGT. The CDR3 here is CASSEGFGLTNEKLFF. CDR3 in DNA: TGTGCCAGCAGTGAAGGTTTTGGGCTAACTAATGAAAAACTGTTTTTT.

V gene TRBV7-2 combines with J gene TRBJ1-3; unclear D gene. CDR3 length: 17 amino acids. Germline lookup yields CDR1 SGHTA and CDR2 FQGNSA. V lost 2 bases and J 2 bases, leaving 16 bases between the germline ends. In nucleotides, the CDR3 is TGTGCCAGCAGCTTAAATACGGGCCCGAGGACTGGAAACACCATATATTTT. As protein: CASSLNTGPRTGNTIYF.

The chain recombines TRBV12-5 with TRBJ1-2; D is perhaps TRBD1 (5 bases). Trimming cost V 0 bases and J 8 bases, with 16 bases left between them. The CDR3 has 15 amino acids. From germline, CDR1 is LGHNT and CDR2 FRNRAP. The CDR3 here is CASGLVLEGLKGYTF. The CDR3 nucleotides read TGTGCTAGTGGTTTGGTACTGGAGGGGCTGAAGGGCTACACCTTC.

Only one count was recorded for this clone. The chain links TRBV4-3 to TRBJ1-3; D might be TRBD1 (6 bases). CDR3 length: 15 residues. V dropped 6 bases and J dropped 8 bases, with 20 bases sitting between them. CDR1 LGHNA and CDR2 YSLEER come from the germline V gene. The CDR3 DNA reads TGCGCCAGCAGAAGACAGGCGTACTCTTCGGACACCATATATTTT. It encodes CASRRQAYSSDTIYF.

The chain employs TRBV16 and TRBJ2-7; a possible D gene is TRBD1 (6 bases). The CDR3 consists of 14 residues. The V end lost 1 base, the J end lost 2 bases, and 9 bases lay between the germline ends. Germline CDR1 reads KGHSY; CDR2 reads FQNENV. CDR3 sequence: CASSQLTGPYEQYF. The CDR3 nucleotides read TGTGCCAGCAGCCAATTAACAGGGCCCTACGAGCAGTACTTC.

The genes are TRBV3-1 (or the pseudogene TRBV3-2) and TRBJ1-5, with 7 bases aligning to TRBD1. Germline CDR1 is LGHDT and CDR2 is YNNKEL (reference sequence). CDR3 length equals 16 residues. The J segment lost 3 bases and the V segment lost 1 base, leaving 6 bases of the junction unmatched. In DNA, the CDR3 is TGTGCCAGCAGCCAAGGACAGGGCGGAATCAATCAGCCCCAGCATTTT. Translating gives CASSQGQGGINQPQHF.

The gene calls are TRBV6-5 and TRBJ1-5; D remains ambiguous. The germline V and J ends were trimmed by 7 bases and 6 bases, with 13 bases remaining between them. The CDR3 consists of 13 residues. Germline values: CDR1 MNHEY, CDR2 SVGAGI. CDR3 sequence: CASTERWTQPQHF. DNA for the CDR3: TGTGCCAGCACCGAACGGTGGACTCAGCCCCAGCATTTT.

The chain recombines TRBV6-5 with TRBJ2-1, with 10 bases identical to TRBD1. The CDR3 extends over 13 amino acids. Trimming removed 7 bases from V and 9 bases from J; junction bases left unmatched: 6. The germline gives CDR1 MNHEY, CDR2 SVGAGI. The CDR3 bases are TGTGCCAGCAAAAGGGACAGGGGAGGTGAGCAGTTCTTC. Translated, it gives CASKRDRGGEQFF.

The chain couples TRBV19 to TRBJ1-1; D call uncertain. The CDR3 is made up of 14 amino acids. Germline values: CDR1 LNHDA, CDR2 SQIVND (reference sequence). Trimming took off 0 bases at V and 0 bases at J, with 5 bases between the two ends. Here the CDR3 reads CASSIDAMNTEAFF. CDR3 in DNA: TGTGCCAGTAGTATAGATGCTATGAACACTGAAGCTTTCTTT.

The CDR3: CASSLDPNYGYTF. The CDR3 DNA follows: TGTGCCAGCAGCTTGGACCCTAACTATGGCTACACCTTC. The V gene is TRBV7-8, the J gene TRBJ1-2, with unresolved D. Per germline, CDR1 SGHVS and CDR2 FQNEAQ. This CDR3 is 13 amino acids long. With 3 bases removed from V and 0 bases from J, the gap between germline ends came to 5 bases.